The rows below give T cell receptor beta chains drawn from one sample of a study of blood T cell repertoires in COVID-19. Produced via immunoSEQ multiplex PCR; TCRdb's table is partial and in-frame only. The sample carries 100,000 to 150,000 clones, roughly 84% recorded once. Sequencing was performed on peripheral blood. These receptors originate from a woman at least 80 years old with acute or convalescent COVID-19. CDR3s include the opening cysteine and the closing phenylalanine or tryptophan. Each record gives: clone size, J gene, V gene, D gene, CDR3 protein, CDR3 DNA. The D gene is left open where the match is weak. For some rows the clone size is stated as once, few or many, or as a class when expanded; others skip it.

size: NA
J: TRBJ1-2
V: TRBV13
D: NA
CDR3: CASSYQQTNYGYTF
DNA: TGTGCCAGCAGCTACCAACAAACTAACTATGGCTACACCTTC

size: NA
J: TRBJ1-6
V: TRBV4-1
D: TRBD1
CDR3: CASSQVTWTGSSPLHF
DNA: TGCGCCAGCAGCCAAGTCACCTGGACAGGGAGCTCACCCCTCCACTTT

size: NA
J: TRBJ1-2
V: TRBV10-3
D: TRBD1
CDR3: CAIRQGVDYGYTF
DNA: TGTGCCATCCGACAGGGGGTGGACTATGGCTACACCTTC

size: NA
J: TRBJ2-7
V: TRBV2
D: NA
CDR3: CASSVHQTDPYEQYF
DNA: TGTGCCAGCAGTGTCCACCAGACTGACCCCTACGAGCAGTACTTC

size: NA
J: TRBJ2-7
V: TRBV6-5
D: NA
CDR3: CASSSRGYEQYF
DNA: TGTGCCAGCAGTTCCAGGGGCTACGAGCAGTACTTC

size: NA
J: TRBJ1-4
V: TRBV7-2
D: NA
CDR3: CASSLAGPGEKLFF
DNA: TGTGCCAGCAGCCTCGCAGGGCCAGGAGAAAAACTGTTTTTT

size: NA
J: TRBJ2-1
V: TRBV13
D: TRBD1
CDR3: CASSSLGDRAYNEQFF
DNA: TGTGCCAGCAGCTCCCTAGGGGACAGGGCTTACAATGAGCAGTTCTTC

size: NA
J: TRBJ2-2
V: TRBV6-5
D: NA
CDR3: CASIRSGNTGELFF
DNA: TGTGCCAGCATTCGTAGCGGGAACACCGGGGAGCTGTTTTTT

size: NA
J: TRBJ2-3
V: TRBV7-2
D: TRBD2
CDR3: CASSPAGGHTDTQYF
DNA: TGTGCCAGCAGCCCAGCGGGGGGCCACACAGATACGCAGTATTTT

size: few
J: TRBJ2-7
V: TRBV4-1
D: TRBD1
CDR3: CASSQSMLQGDEQYF
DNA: TGCGCCAGCAGCCAATCAATGCTGCAGGGGGACGAGCAGTACTTC

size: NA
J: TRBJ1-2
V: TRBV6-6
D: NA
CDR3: CASSYSPGGNYGYTF
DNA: TGTGCCAGCAGTTACTCTCCTGGAGGGAACTATGGCTACACCTTC